This T cell receptor beta chain is from a study of blood T cell repertoires in COVID-19. Across the whole study: Whether acute or convalescent, the COVID-19 samples came from the United States, Italy and Spain.

The germline V gene encodes CDR1 SGHAT and CDR2 FQNNGV. The trim removed 9 bases at V and 7 bases at J, leaving 11 bases unmatched. This CDR3 is 14 amino acids long. Measured with immunoSEQ multiplex PCR; TCRdb has only the in-frame clones, and not every one. The table lists almost 200,000 clones, around 90% of them singletons. The chain carries TRBV11-2 and TRBJ2-1, with 8 bases matching TRBD2. This TCR came from a woman aged 18-30 years who had recovered from COVID-19. Sequencing was performed on PBMCs or T cells enriched from blood (not recorded which). CDR3 region: CASTPGLGPNEQFF. In nucleotides, the CDR3 is TGTGCCAGTACCCCGGGACTAGGACCTAATGAGCAGTTCTTC.